These 21 T cell receptor beta chains came from one sample sequenced in a study of regulatory T cells in long-lasting Graves disease. The time point here: persistent/refractory GD, antithyroid drugs over 5 years with positive TRAb. Making the TCR library involved RNA that had been extracted from PBMCs. Arm-PCR of CDR3 regions and iRepertoire HTBI primers were used to build TCR beta libraries. One entry per CDR3 protein results from TCRdb running MiXCR on the multiplex PCR reads. The top ten clones hold just under 30% of a sample with more than 300,000 distinct CDR3 sequences, around 19% of them seen once. This sample comprised peripheral blood mononuclear cells (PBMCs), obtained when the disease was refractory, from a patient treated with antithyroid drugs. The receptors shown here come from a female donor with Graves disease.

This clonotype came up many times. This chain joins TRBV7-8 and TRBJ2-5; 8 positions match TRBD1. In germline, CDR1 is SGHVS, CDR2 FQNEAQ. The CDR3 totals 15 residues. V gave up 4 bases and J gave up 5 bases; unmatched junction bases: 9. CDR3 residues: CASSSRTGSGETQYF. The CDR3 nucleotides read TGTGCCAGCAGCTCCCGGACAGGGTCGGGGGAGACCCAGTACTTC.

V usage is TRBV24-1 and J usage is TRBJ2-5; TRBD2 matches 7 bases. Germline assignment: CDR1 KGHDR and CDR2 SFDVKD. The CDR3 length is 16 residues. The junction had 5 bases not matched to a gene; V was cut back by 0 bases and J by 2 bases. CDR3 amino acids: CATSDLWVAGQETQYF. DNA for the CDR3: TGTGCCACCAGTGATTTGTGGGTAGCGGGTCAAGAGACCCAGTACTTC.

This chain joins TRBV7-2 and TRBJ1-6; D is unresolved. Looked up from germline, CDR1 is SGHTA and CDR2 is FQGNSA. The CDR3 extends over 17 amino acids. Trimming took off 5 bases at V and 5 bases at J, with 19 bases between the two ends. Here the CDR3 DNA reads TGTGCCAGCAGCCTCAATCTCGGGATCGGAGATAATTCACCCCTCCACTTT. Its translation is CASSLNLGIGDNSPLHF.

This chain uses TRBV29-1 with TRBJ2-7, with TRBD1 identical over 9 bases. The germline gives CDR1 SQVTM, CDR2 ANQGSEA. The trim removed 0 bases at V and 3 bases at J, leaving 6 bases unmatched. The CDR3 is made up of 15 amino acids. The DNA of the CDR3 is TGCAGCGTTGAAGAGAGTCCGGGACAGGGCTACGAGCAGTACTTC. This gives the protein CSVEESPGQGYEQYF.

The DNA of the CDR3 is TGCAGTGTGAGCCTAGCGGGAGGAGTGAGCGGGCAGTACTTC. Protein: CSVSLAGGVSGQYF. J is TRBJ2-7 and V is TRBV20-1, with TRBD2 matching 11 bases. Germline-derived CDR1 and CDR2 are DFQATT and SNEGSKA (reference sequence). Losses at the gene ends were 7 bases for V and 9 bases for J; bases not matched to a gene: 14. The length of the CDR3 is 14 residues.

This clonotype was seen at least ten times. The chain is built from TRBV2 and TRBJ2-5, with D perhaps given as TRBD1 or TRBD2 (6 bases each). The CDR3 covers 13 residues. In germline, CDR1 is SNHLY, CDR2 FYNNEI. Trimming shortened V by 8 bases and J by 4 bases, and 14 bases separated the two germline ends. The CDR3 coding sequence is TGTGCCAGCGGGACACAGGAGGGAGAGACCCAGTACTTC. Translation: CASGTQEGETQYF.

There are a few counts of this clonotype. The chain carries TRBV28 and TRBJ2-7; D gene uncertain. Trimming removed 1 base from V and 2 bases from J, with 15 bases in between. CDR3 length: 16 residues. Germline assignment: CDR1 MDHEN and CDR2 SYDVKM. The CDR3 sequence: CASSLSGGNAAYEQYF. The CDR3 DNA sequence: TGTGCCAGCAGTTTATCGGGCGGAAACGCGGCCTACGAGCAGTACTTC.

The table lists this clonotype with a few counts. The V call is TRBV20-1, the J call TRBJ2-7, with 8 bases identical to TRBD2. After removal of 1 base from V and 2 bases from J, the junction contained 13 bases not matched to a gene. The CDR3 is made up of 17 amino acids. Germline-derived CDR1 and CDR2 are DFQATT and SNEGSKA (reference sequence). CDR3 residues: CSARVGVTRGATYEQYF. CDR3 DNA sequence: TGCAGTGCTAGAGTAGGAGTGACGCGGGGGGCGACCTACGAGCAGTACTTC.

At least ten counts were recorded for this clonotype. This chain uses TRBV29-1 with TRBJ1-5; a possible D gene is TRBD1 (5 bases). CDR1 is SQVTM and CDR2 is ANQGSEA in the germline V gene. The CDR3 contains 14 residues. V dropped 5 bases and J dropped 3 bases, with 14 bases sitting between them. The CDR3 spells CSVRPRDPNQPQHF. In DNA, the CDR3 is TGCAGCGTTCGGCCACGGGACCCCAATCAGCCCCAGCATTTT.

Only a few counts were recorded for this clonotype. This chain links TRBV7-2 with TRBJ1-5; weak D call: TRBD1 (6 bases). The CDR3 contains 15 residues. Between the trimmed V and J ends, which lost 2 bases and 7 bases, there was a span of 15 bases. Germline CDR1 and CDR2: SGHTA and FQGNSA. The CDR3 sequence: CASSLMGGARQPQHF. The CDR3 nucleotides are TGTGCCAGCAGCTTAATGGGGGGCGCACGACAGCCCCAGCATTTT. Complete variable domain (other parts from reference TRBV7-2 and TRBJ1-5): GAGVSQSPSNKVTEKGKDVELRCDPISGHTALYWYRQSLGQGLEFLIYFQGNSAPDKSGLPSDRFSAERTGGSVSTLTIQRTQQEDSAVYLCASSLMGGARQPQHFGDGTRLSIL.

This clonotype was detected ten times or more. This rearrangement joins TRBV19 to TRBJ1-5; tentative D call: TRBD1 (5 bases). The CDR3 contains 14 residues. The V gene lost 4 bases and the J gene lost 9 bases, with 16 bases spanning the gap. Germline-derived CDR1 and CDR2 are LNHDA and SQIVND (reference sequence). The CDR3 reads CASSTDPLGGPQHF. DNA for the CDR3: TGTGCCAGTAGTACTGACCCGTTGGGGGGGCCCCAGCATTTT.

The rearrangement uses TRBV6-2 or TRBV6-3 and TRBJ1-1, with 8 bases identical to TRBD1. The CDR3 sequence is 15 residues long. The trim removed 2 bases at V and 4 bases at J, leaving 6 bases unmatched. The germline V gene has CDR1 MNHEY and CDR2 SVGEGT. Here the CDR3 reads CASSYGQGVITEAFF. The CDR3 nucleotides are TGTGCCAGCAGTTACGGACAGGGCGTTATCACTGAAGCTTTCTTT.

J is TRBJ2-7 and V is TRBV9, with 7 bases that match TRBD1. The CDR3 sequence is 16 residues long. CDR1 SGDLS and CDR2 YYNGEE come from the germline V gene. V trimming: 0 bases; J trimming: 7 bases; junction bases outside the gene matches: 13. The CDR3 reads CASSVAPDRLFREQYF. The CDR3, as DNA: TGTGCCAGCAGCGTAGCTCCGGACAGGTTGTTTAGGGAGCAGTACTTC.

This clonotype has ten or more counts. The rearrangement uses TRBV27 and TRBJ1-2; D not resolved. CDR1 and CDR2 from the germline V gene are MNHEY and SMNVEV (reference sequence). V was trimmed by 5 bases and J by 8 bases, leaving 9 bases between them. The CDR3 is 11 amino acids. CDR3 sequence reads: CASSEGRGYTF. The CDR3 bases are TGTGCCAGCAGTGAAGGTCGAGGCTACACCTTC.

This clonotype was observed many times. The V and J genes are TRBV10-3 and TRBJ2-5, with TRBD2 matching over 9 bases. The length of the CDR3 is 17 residues. CDR1 is ENHRY, CDR2 SYGVKD, per germline. With 0 bases clipped from V and 5 bases from J, the junction kept 10 bases outside the gene matches. The CDR3 sequence is CAISESGASGVPETQYF. DNA of the CDR3: TGTGCCATCAGTGAGTCGGGTGCTAGCGGGGTTCCGGAGACCCAGTACTTC.

This clonotype was detected many times. The V gene is TRBV28, the J gene TRBJ2-2; D not resolved. V was pared by 3 bases and J by 4 bases, with 3 bases between. The CDR3 extends over 12 amino acids. CDR1 MDHEN and CDR2 SYDVKM come from the germline V gene. Written as DNA, the CDR3 is TGTGCCAGCAGTTTCGGCACCGGGGAGCTGTTTTTT. As protein: CASSFGTGELFF.

This chain joins TRBV20-1 and TRBJ2-7, with D perhaps TRBD1 or TRBD2 (7 bases each). Looked up from germline, CDR1 is DFQATT and CDR2 is SNEGSKA (reference sequence). The germline V and J ends were trimmed by 1 base and 7 bases, with 17 bases remaining between them. This CDR3 comprises 14 residues. This CDR3 is CSARVIRGGQEQYF. The CDR3 nucleotides read TGCAGTGCTAGAGTAATACGCGGGGGACAGGAGCAGTACTTC.

This clonotype was observed a handful of times. The gene calls are TRBV6-1 and TRBJ1-4, with D unclear. The CDR3 length is 14 residues. Germline values: CDR1 MNHNS, CDR2 SASEGT. V gave up 1 base and J gave up 8 bases, with 11 bases separating them. The CDR3 nucleotides read TGTGCCAGCAGTGAAGGTCTTACCCGAGAAAAACTGTTTTTT. It is translated as CASSEGLTREKLFF.

The CDR3 spells CASTDWTGRVTEAFF. The CDR3 DNA follows: TGTGCCAGCACGGATTGGACAGGGCGGGTTACTGAAGCTTTCTTT. This chain links TRBV5-4 with TRBJ1-1; 8 bases map to TRBD1. The CDR3 has 15 residues. Germline-derived CDR1 and CDR2 are SGHNT and YYREEE (reference sequence). The junction had 12 bases not matched to a gene; V was cut back by 6 bases and J by 5 bases.

In this sample, this clonotype turned up a few times. A clone one base away is much larger, so this may be a read error. The chain links TRBV20-1 to TRBJ1-1, with D hard to call. Germline assignment: CDR1 DFQATT and CDR2 SNEGSKA (reference sequence). V dropped 0 bases and J dropped 3 bases, with 5 bases sitting between them. The CDR3 runs to 12 residues. CDR3 sequence (DNA): TGCAGTGCTAGAGAAAGGGACACTGAAGCTTTCTTT. It encodes CSARERDTEAFF.

This clonotype was seen more than once but under ten times. The genes are TRBV10-2 and TRBJ1-2; 9 positions agree with TRBD1. The V gene end was trimmed by 2 bases and the J gene end by 5 bases; junction bases not matched to a gene: 3. The CDR3 contains 14 residues. From germline, CDR1 is WSHSY and CDR2 SAAADI. CDR3 bases: TGCGCCAGCAGTGAGGTGACAGGGGGGTATGGCTACACCTTC. Protein: CASSEVTGGYGYTF.